This paragraph reports one TCR beta chain. The antigen it recognizes is unknown. No much larger clonotype is one base removed from it; base qualities were not supplied. The immunoSEQ Assay, a bias-controlled multiplex PCR, was used to amplify TCRbeta CDR3 regions from genomic DNA. From the authors' description of their analysis: The number of nucleated cells in each sample was estimated by amplification of reference gene primers within the assay. To quantify the absolute abundance of each unique TCRbeta CDR3 rearrangement, sequence reads were collapsed and filtered. For each sample, productive Simpson clonality was calculated as the square root of Simpson's diversity index over productive rearrangements. Entries here come from immuneACCESS through TCRdb and include only in-frame sequences with V and J called. Some clones fail to appear in such tables; in the studies checked, an unresolved V gene covers under half of the shortfall, and the cause of the remainder is unknown. Clone size and the V and J calls come from that table; the DNA yielded D and trimming. Within this sample are roughly 140,000 clones, with approximately 90% of them counted one time only. Together, the top ten hold 2.4% of the sample.

This sample was taken from a study of blood T cell repertoires in COVID-19 (dated by TCRdb to about 2020). Regarding the research as a whole: Samples covering the acute and convalescent phases of COVID-19 were provided by collaborators in the United States, Italy and Spain. HLA class I and class II types, where available, came from metadata supplied by the sample provider rather than from assay-based typing. Nearly every sample came with metadata listing a de-identified subject ID, COVID-19 status, age in years and sex. Samples came from the ongoing ImmuneRACE study (first 160 participants) plus 1,254 subjects from 6 global collaborators. The prospective study material was composed of cDNA or gDNA derived from T cells, B-cell-depleted T cells, or PBMCs. A freely available public database, intended as a resource for researchers studying the immune response to SARS-CoV-2, is where the repertoires were released. Subjects who had been exposed to COVID-19, were actively infected with it, or had recovered from it provided the deeply sampled blood TCRbeta repertoires that made up the dataset.

Collaborating institutions collected whole blood in K2EDTA tubes following their own protocols. Collaborator samples were shipped for TCRbeta analysis as frozen whole blood, isolated PBMCs, or DNA extracted from either sample type. Trimming takes 7 bases off V and 9 bases off J; junction bases not matched to a gene: 9. Its CDR3 holds 15 amino acids, cysteine through phenylalanine. CDR3 DNA only is kept here, 45 bases in frame from base 1. The germline V gene yields SNHLY for CDR1 and FYNNEI for CDR2. Points the paper makes about the study in general: The amount of clinical and demographic metadata varied by source and participant and was provided uncurated.

The rearrangement joined TRBV2 to TRBJ1-6, with 10 bases in between that match TRBD1. Sequences were obtained from peripheral blood. This clonotype was sampled from a woman in her sixties or seventies with acute or convalescent COVID-19. CDR3 reads: CASNRDRGPGSPLHF. The DNA is TGTGCCAGCAACCGGGACAGGGGTCCAGGTTCACCCCTCCACTTT.